Listed below are T cell receptor beta chains from one sample, sequenced in a study of control samples from healthy donors and cancer patients. Only in-frame clones appear in the TCRdb table, and some are missing; sequencing was by immunoSEQ multiplex PCR. Among more than 120,000 clones listed, about 91% were seen once. The material sequenced was blood. The source of these receptors is a man aged 25-45 years in good health. The CDR3 runs from the conserved cysteine through the conserved F or W. D genes are given only for firm matches. Only some rows state a clone size, as once, few, many or a class for expanded clones.

D,size,V,J,DNA,CDR3
TRBD1,-,TRBV28,TRBJ1-6,TGTGCCAGCAGTTCCCTAAGGACAGGGCCGGCACCCCTCCACTTT,CASSSLRTGPAPLHF
-,-,TRBV12-3/TRBV12-4,TRBJ2-7,TGTGCCAGCAGTTTCTCACAGGGTTTCGAGCAGTACTTC,CASSFSQGFEQYF
TRBD2,-,TRBV14,TRBJ2-7,TGTGCCAGCAGCCGCACCACGGGAGGGTTAAACGAGCAGTACTTC,CASSRTTGGLNEQYF
TRBD2,-,TRBV9,TRBJ2-3,TGTGCCAGCAGCGTAGTGGGCGGGGGGACTCAGGATACGCAGTATTTT,CASSVVGGGTQDTQYF
-,-,TRBV6-6,TRBJ1-1,TGTGCCAGCAGTTACGGGAACAGGAACACTGAAGCTTTCTTT,CASSYGNRNTEAFF
-,-,TRBV27,TRBJ2-7,TGTGCCAGCAGTTTATGGGGCGGGGTTTACGAGCAGTACTTC,CASSLWGGVYEQYF
-,-,TRBV7-2,TRBJ2-2,TGTGCCAGCAGCTCTGATAACCGTTACACCGGGGAGCTGTTTTTT,CASSSDNRYTGELFF
TRBD1,-,TRBV19,TRBJ2-7,TGTGCCAGTAGTACGTCCGGGACAGGATCCTACGAGCAGTACTTC,CASSTSGTGSYEQYF
TRBD2,-,TRBV11-2,TRBJ2-2,TGTGCCAGCAGCTTGCTAGCGGGGGTGGGCGGGGAGCTGTTTTTT,CASSLLAGVGGELFF
-,-,TRBV12-3/TRBV12-4,TRBJ1-1,TGTGCCAGCACTCGGGGGCGGAACACTGAAGCTTTCTTT,CASTRGRNTEAFF
-,-,TRBV28,TRBJ1-1,TGTGCCAGCAGTTTTAGAATTTATTCGGGAATTCGTACTGAAGCTTTCTTT,CASSFRIYSGIRTEAFF
-,-,TRBV6-5,TRBJ2-7,TGTGCCAGCTCTTCGGGCCCTCTGTTCTACGAGCAGTACTTC,CASSSGPLFYEQYF
TRBD2,-,TRBV7-2,TRBJ2-3,TGTGCCAGCAGCTTCTACCAGCCGACTAGCGGGGGGAACACAGATACGCAGTATTTT,CASSFYQPTSGGNTDTQYF
-,-,TRBV4-1,TRBJ2-1,TGCGCCAGCAGCCAAGATCATGCATATGAGCAGTTCTTC,CASSQDHAYEQFF
-,-,TRBV6-5,TRBJ1-3,TGTGCCAGCAGCCCCCTTAGCTCTGGAAACACCATATATTTT,CASSPLSSGNTIYF
-,-,TRBV9,TRBJ1-1,TGTGCCAGCAGCGTAGCCATCTGGGGACCTGAAGCTTTCTTT,CASSVAIWGPEAFF
-,-,TRBV6-5,TRBJ1-2,TGTGCCAGCGTGGGGGGTATAGGAACCCATGGCTACACCTTC,CASVGGIGTHGYTF
-,-,TRBV24-1,TRBJ1-2,TGTGCCACCAGTGTCGGACTGAGCTATGGCTACACCTTC,CATSVGLSYGYTF
-,-,TRBV18,TRBJ1-5,TGTGCCAGCTCACCCCCCCCGGGGGCCTTGGGCAATCAGCCCCAGCATTTT,CASSPPPGALGNQPQHF
TRBD1,once,TRBV5-4,TRBJ1-1,TGTGCCAGCAGCTTGGACAGGGGCACTGAAGCTTTCTTT,CASSLDRGTEAFF
-,once,TRBV19,TRBJ1-2,TGTGCCAGTAGTATTCCGACAGGAGGCGGCTACACCTTC,CASSIPTGGGYTF
-,-,TRBV2,TRBJ1-1,TGTGCCAGCAGTGAATGGAACCGAGAAGCTTTCTTT,CASSEWNREAFF
-,-,TRBV15,TRBJ1-2,TGTGCCACCAGCAGTTTAGGGGGCTATGGCTACACCTTC,CATSSLGGYGYTF
-,-,TRBV6-1,TRBJ1-1,TGTGCCAGCAGTGAAGCAAGCAGGAGTAACACTGAAGCTTTCTTT,CASSEASRSNTEAFF
TRBD2,-,TRBV11-2,TRBJ2-1,TGTGCCAGCAGCTCCCTGACTAGCGGGGGTTCCTACAATGAGCAGTTCTTC,CASSSLTSGGSYNEQFF
-,-,TRBV9,TRBJ2-3,TGTGCCAGCAGCCCCACGGCGGATACGCAGTATTTT,CASSPTADTQYF
TRBD2,-,TRBV5-1,TRBJ2-4,TGCGCCAGCAGCTTGGTGGACGCGGGGGGTAGAAAAAACATTCAGTACTTC,CASSLVDAGGRKNIQYF
-,-,TRBV19,TRBJ1-4,TGTGCCAGTAGTATATCCCCGACGGACGGTACTAATGAAAAACTGTTTTTT,CASSISPTDGTNEKLFF